These T cell receptor beta chains were read from a single sample in a study of T cells in Graves' hyperthyroidism and ophthalmopathy. TCRdb called the multiplex PCR reads again in MiXCR, with one record for every CDR3 protein. The sample lists about 550,000 distinct CDR3 sequences; about 20% were seen once. Sequencing used blood. The receptors were sampled from a young man with Graves' hyperthyroidism. CDR3s include the opening cysteine and the closing phenylalanine or tryptophan. The D gene is left open where the match is weak. Only part of the rows carry a size: once, few, many, or a class if the clone is expanded.

CDR3: CASSQNIWPGNIQYF
DNA: TGTGCCAGCAGCCAGAATATCTGGCCTGGAAACATTCAGTACTTC
size: .
J: TRBJ2-4
D: .
V: TRBV3-1

CDR3: CASTPLSGADNQPQHF
DNA: TGTGCCAGCACCCCTCTGTCAGGGGCCGACAATCAGCCCCAGCATTTT
size: .
J: TRBJ1-5
D: .
V: TRBV28

CDR3: CSATGTGTLSYF
DNA: TGCAGTGCCACCGGGACAGGGACTTTATCGTACTTC
size: many
J: TRBJ2-7
D: TRBD1
V: TRBV20-1

CDR3: CASRETSEARETQYF
DNA: TGTGCCAGCAGGGAAACTAGCGAGGCTCGGGAGACCCAGTACTTC
size: .
J: TRBJ2-5
D: TRBD2
V: TRBV6-1

CDR3: CASSLGEGKTQYF
DNA: TGTGCCAGCAGTTTGGGGGAAGGCAAGACCCAGTACTTC
size: few
J: TRBJ2-5
D: .
V: TRBV12-3/TRBV12-4

CDR3: CAISDTETSGSYEQYF
DNA: TGTGCCATCAGTGATACCGAAACTAGCGGGAGTTACGAGCAGTACTTC
size: .
J: TRBJ2-7
D: TRBD2
V: TRBV10-3

CDR3: CASSYLLGGYEQYF
DNA: TGTGCCAGCAGTTACCTACTAGGAGGGTACGAGCAGTACTTC
size: many
J: TRBJ2-7
D: .
V: TRBV28

CDR3: CASRRLATEPGTQYF
DNA: TGTGCCAGCCGACGACTAGCGACCGAACCGGGGACCCAGTACTTC
size: .
J: TRBJ2-5
D: TRBD2
V: TRBV6-2/TRBV6-3

CDR3: CASSPTIGTGLFSNQPQHF
DNA: TGTGCCAGCAGCCCAACCATCGGGACAGGGTTATTTAGCAATCAGCCCCAGCATTTT
size: many
J: TRBJ1-5
D: TRBD1
V: TRBV28

CDR3: CSAPPTGTPETQYF
DNA: TGCAGTGCCCCCCCGACAGGGACCCCAGAGACCCAGTACTTC
size: .
J: TRBJ2-5
D: TRBD1
V: TRBV20-1

CDR3: CASSLVRDTGELFF
DNA: TGTGCCAGCAGCTTGGTCCGGGACACCGGGGAGCTGTTTTTT
size: many
J: TRBJ2-2
D: .
V: TRBV5-5

CDR3: CASSLGHANQPPHF
DNA: TGTGCCAGCAGCTTGGGACACGCCAATCAGCCCCCTCATTTT
size: .
J: TRBJ1-5
D: .
V: TRBV7-8